This TCR beta chain appears in the sequencing data of a study of response to subunit inactivated influenza vaccine. Broader study findings: T cells newly recruited by each seasonal influenza vaccination are few, the authors suggested.

Each CDR3 protein gets one entry after TCRdb re-called the RT-PCR reads with MiXCR. The sample shows approximately 530,000 distinct CDR3 sequences, about 8% of them seen only once. This clonotype has a handful of counts. As yet, its antigen is unknown. Sequenced here: PBMCs from blood, sampled 23 to 25 months after vaccination. This TCR was sampled from a man aged 45 to 70 who received an inactivated influenza vaccine.

The CDR3 spells CATSTANLNNEQFF. CDR3 sequence (DNA): TGTGCCACCAGCACCGCCAATCTTAACAATGAGCAGTTCTTC. The V gene is TRBV15, the J gene TRBJ2-1; no clear D. CDR3 length: 14 amino acids. The V gene's germline CDR1 is LNHNV and CDR2 YYDKDF (reference sequence). V was pared by 4 bases and J by 5 bases, with 12 bases between.